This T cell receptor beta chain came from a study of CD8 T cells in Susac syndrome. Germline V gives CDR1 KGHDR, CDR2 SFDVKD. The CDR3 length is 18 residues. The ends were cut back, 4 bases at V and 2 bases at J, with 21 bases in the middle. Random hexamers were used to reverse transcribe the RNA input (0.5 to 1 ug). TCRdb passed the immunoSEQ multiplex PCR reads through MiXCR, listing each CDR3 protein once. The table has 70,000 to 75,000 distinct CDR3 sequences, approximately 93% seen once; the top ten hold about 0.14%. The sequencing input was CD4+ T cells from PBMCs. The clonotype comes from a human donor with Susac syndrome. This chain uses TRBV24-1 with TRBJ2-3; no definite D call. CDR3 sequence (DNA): TGTGCCACCAGTGACGTCAGCAAAGGATACCCCGACACAGATACGCAGTATTTT. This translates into CATSDVSKGYPDTDTQYF.